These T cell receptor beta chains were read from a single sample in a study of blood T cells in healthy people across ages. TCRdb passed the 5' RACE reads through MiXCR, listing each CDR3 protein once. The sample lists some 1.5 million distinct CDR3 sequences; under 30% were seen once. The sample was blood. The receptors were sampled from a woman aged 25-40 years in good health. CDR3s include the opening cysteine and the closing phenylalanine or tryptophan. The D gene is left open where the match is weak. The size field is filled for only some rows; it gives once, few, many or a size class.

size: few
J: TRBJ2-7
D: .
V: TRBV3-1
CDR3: CATGGGTRSYEQYF

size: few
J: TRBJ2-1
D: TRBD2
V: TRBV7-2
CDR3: CASSPVAGGLGKFF

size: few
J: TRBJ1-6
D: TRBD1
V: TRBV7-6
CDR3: CASSYSPGQGGDSPLHF

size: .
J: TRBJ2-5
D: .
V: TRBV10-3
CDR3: CAISDGQSRETQYF

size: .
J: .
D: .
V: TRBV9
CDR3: CAGETQYF

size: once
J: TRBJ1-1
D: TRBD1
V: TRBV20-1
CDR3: CSASPGQGASAFF

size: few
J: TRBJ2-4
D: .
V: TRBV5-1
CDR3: CASSLTDTGIQYF

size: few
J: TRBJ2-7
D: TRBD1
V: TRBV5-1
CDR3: CASSRTGDTYEQYF

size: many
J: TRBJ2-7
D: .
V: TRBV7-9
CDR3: CASSRVLTGSSYEQYF

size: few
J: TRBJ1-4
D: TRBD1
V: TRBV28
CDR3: CASSSGQSYEKLFF

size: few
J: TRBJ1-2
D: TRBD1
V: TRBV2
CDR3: CASSPGTGGRGYTF

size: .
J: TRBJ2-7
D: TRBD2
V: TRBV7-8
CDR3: CASSLGPFKGLAGHLKTYEQYF

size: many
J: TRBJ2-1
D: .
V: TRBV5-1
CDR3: CASSLYRQGDRNEQFF

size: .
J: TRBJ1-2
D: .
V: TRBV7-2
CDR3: CASSDLTGGYTF

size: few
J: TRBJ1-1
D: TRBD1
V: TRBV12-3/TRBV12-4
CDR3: CASSVTGGRAEAFF

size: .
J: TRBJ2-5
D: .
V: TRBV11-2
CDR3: CASTKGARRETQYF

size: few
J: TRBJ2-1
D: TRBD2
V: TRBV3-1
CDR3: CASSGPAGGLNEQFF

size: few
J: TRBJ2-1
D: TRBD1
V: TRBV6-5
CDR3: CASSLFSPGQNNEQFF

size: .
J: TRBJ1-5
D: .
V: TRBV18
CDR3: CASSPRAGGSNQPQHF

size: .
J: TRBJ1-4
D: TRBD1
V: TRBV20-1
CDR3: CSAPWTGGFKKLFF

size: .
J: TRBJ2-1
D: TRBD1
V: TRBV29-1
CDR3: CSASWTGSYNEQFF

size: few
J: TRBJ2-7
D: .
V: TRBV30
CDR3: CAWSVPHGDQYSYEQYF

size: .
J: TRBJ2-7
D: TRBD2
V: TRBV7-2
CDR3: CASSNPTTSGGYNEQYF

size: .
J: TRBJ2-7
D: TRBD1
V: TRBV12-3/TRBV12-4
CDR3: CASSLADRGFEQYF

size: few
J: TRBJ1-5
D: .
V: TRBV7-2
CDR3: CASSSTYQPQHF

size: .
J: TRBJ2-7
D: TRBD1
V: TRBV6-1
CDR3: CASSAPTGGFNNEQYF

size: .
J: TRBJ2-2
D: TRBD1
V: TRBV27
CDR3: CASSLSRDRFLGELFF

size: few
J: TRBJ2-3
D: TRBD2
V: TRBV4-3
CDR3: CASSQGGPTSGRTDTQYF

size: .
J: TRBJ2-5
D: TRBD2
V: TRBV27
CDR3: CASSPSGSPAETQYF

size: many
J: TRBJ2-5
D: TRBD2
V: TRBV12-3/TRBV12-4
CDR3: CASSFGTSGSAETQYF

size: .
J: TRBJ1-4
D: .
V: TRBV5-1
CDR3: CASSQTGYNEKLFF